The source of this TCR beta chain is a study of vaccination and CD4 T cells after COVID-19. For the study at large: The study collected post-vaccine samples a median roughly 75 days after dose two, with a range of 14 to 241.

Treatment described: roughly 10-day PBMC culture with coronavirus spike peptide pools or control peptides (ViraFEST assay). It was before the COVID-19 pandemic (2011-2018) that the unexposed donor's CD4+ T cells were collected. After roughly nine days of culture, CD4+ T cells were negatively selected. The Oncomine TCR Beta short-read assay sequenced DNA from cultured CD4+ T cells. TCRdb redid the calling of the PCR reads with MiXCR, one entry per CDR3 protein. The profile shows thousands of distinct CDR3 sequences, around two fifths of them singletons. As concerns this clonotype: The target antigen is unknown.

V gave up 0 bases and J gave up 10 bases, with 9 bases separating them. This CDR3 spans 11 amino acids. In germline, CDR1 is GTSNPN, CDR2 SVGIG (reference sequence). The rearrangement uses TRBV30 and TRBJ1-1; weak D call: TRBD1 (5 bases). This clonotype was obtained from a human donor in good health. Material: CD4+ T cells from blood, cultured in vitro. The CDR3 region is CAWSVLGTAFF. In nucleotides, the CDR3 is TGTGCCTGGAGTGTACTGGGGACAGCTTTCTTT.